A single T cell receptor beta chain is shown here with its context. The CDR3 covers 14 residues. Germline loops: CDR1 MGHRA, CDR2 YSYEKL. Trimming removed 0 bases from V and 1 base from J, with 7 bases in between. These data originate in a study of blood T cell repertoires in COVID-19. Study summary: The United States, Italy and Spain were the sources of the acute and convalescent COVID-19 samples.

Original data processing: It was from reference gene primer amplification that nucleated cell counts were estimated. The repertoire was sequenced with immunoSEQ multiplex PCR; TCRdb's copy has only in-frame clones and lacks some. V, J and clone size were drawn from that table, and D and trimming were deduced from the DNA. The sample has approximately 220,000 clones, 86% seen once; the top ten hold roughly 4.5%. This sequence originates from a man aged 50 to 59 with acute or convalescent COVID-19. Specimen: peripheral blood. The rearrangement links TRBV4-1 to TRBJ2-7; D call uncertain. The chain's CDR3 is CASSQDSVSYEQYF. The CDR3 bases are TGCGCCAGCAGCCAAGATTCCGTTTCCTACGAGCAGTACTTC.